A single sample is the source of the 18 T cell receptor beta chains below, sequenced in a study of T-cell reconstitution after alpha-beta-depleted transplantation in children. TCRbeta library construction was performed incorporating unique molecular identifiers. TCRdb processed the PCR reads anew with MiXCR; each CDR3 protein has one entry. The table lists roughly 590,000 distinct CDR3 sequences, 15% to 20% of them singletons. This specimen consisted of PBMCs from the stem cell graft donor, obtained from the stem cell graft. These receptors originate from a human donor who donated a stem cell graft to a child with acute myeloid leukemia.

This clonotype was seen only a few times. The genes are TRBV7-6 and TRBJ2-2; D remains ambiguous. Trimming stripped 5 bases from V and 7 bases from J, with 8 bases between. CDR3 length: 12 residues. Germline lookup yields CDR1 SGHVS and CDR2 FNYEAQ. This CDR3 reads CASSANGGELFF. The CDR3 DNA is TGTGCCAGCAGCGCGAACGGCGGGGAGCTGTTTTTT.

This clonotype was seen at least ten times. The gene calls are TRBV20-1 and TRBJ2-1; 9 nucleotides align to TRBD1. Germline V lookup: CDR1 DFQATT, CDR2 SNEGSKA (reference sequence). The CDR3 sequence is 12 residues long. The V gene end was trimmed by 5 bases and the J gene end by 15 bases; junction bases not matched to a gene: 11. The CDR3 protein is CSARTPGTGSFF. In nucleotides, the CDR3 is TGCAGTGCTCGAACTCCCGGGACAGGGTCGTTCTTC.

This clonotype turned up a few times. The J gene is TRBJ1-1, the V gene TRBV27; a weak D match, TRBD1 (5 bases). The CDR3 has 13 residues. Germline assignment: CDR1 MNHEY and CDR2 SMNVEV (reference sequence). V lost 5 bases and J lost 6, with 13 bases in between. The CDR3 DNA sequence: TGTGCCAGCAGTAGCGGGACGTTGGCTGAAGCTTTCTTT. It codes for CASSSGTLAEAFF.

This clonotype was recorded at least ten times. The V call is TRBV15, the J call TRBJ2-1, with a tentative D call TRBD2 (5 bases). The V end was cut by 3 bases, the J end by 7 bases, with 10 bases between. The length of the CDR3 is 13 residues. CDR1 and CDR2 from the germline V gene are LNHNV and YYDKDF (reference sequence). The CDR3 is CATSRLAENEQFF. CDR3 nucleotide sequence: TGTGCCACCAGCAGGCTAGCAGAGAATGAGCAGTTCTTC. Based on the CDR3 plus reference TRBV15 and TRBJ2-1, the full variable domain is DAMVIQNPRYQVTQFGKPVTLSCSQTLNHNVMYWYQQKSSQAPKLLFHYYDKDFNNEADTPDNFQSRRPNTSFCFLDIRSPGLGDTAMYLCATSRLAENEQFFGPGTRLTVL.

This clonotype was detected only a few times. The chain carries TRBV28 and TRBJ2-7, with D tentatively TRBD2 (5 bases). Germline V gives CDR1 MDHEN, CDR2 SYDVKM. Deletions cut 5 bases from V and 3 bases from J, with 17 bases between. The CDR3 is 15 residues long. The CDR3 spells CASSARGGGSYEQYV. DNA for the CDR3: TGTGCCAGCAGTGCACGGGGTGGAGGCAGCTACGAGCAGTACGTC.

This clonotype came up many times. The chain recombines TRBV10-3 with TRBJ2-7; the D is unclear. This CDR3 spans 12 amino acids. The germline V gene encodes CDR1 ENHRY and CDR2 SYGVKD. With 10 bases removed from V and 3 bases from J, the gap between germline ends came to 13 bases. Here the CDR3 reads CATRGGSYEQYF. CDR3 nucleotide sequence: TGTGCCACCCGTGGCGGAAGCTACGAGCAGTACTTC.

This rearrangement joins TRBV5-1 to TRBJ1-2; weak D call: TRBD1 (6 bases). V was pared by 3 bases and J by 3 bases, with 12 bases between. CDR3 length: 14 residues. Germline CDR1 is SGHRS and CDR2 is YFSETQ. The CDR3: CASSSEGGYYGYTF. As DNA, the CDR3 is TGCGCCAGCAGCTCGGAGGGGGGGTACTATGGCTACACCTTC.

The gene calls are TRBV5-1 and TRBJ1-1; possibly TRBD1 for D (5 bases). The CDR3 covers 15 residues. V shed 5 bases and J shed 1 base, with 15 bases lying between them. Germline-derived CDR1 and CDR2 are SGHRS and YFSETQ. CDR3 residues: CASSFRDGRNTEAFF. In DNA form, the CDR3 reads TGCGCCAGCAGTTTCCGGGACGGGAGGAACACTGAAGCTTTCTTT.

This clonotype was seen only a few times. The V call is TRBV6-1, the J call TRBJ2-3; 7 bases line up with TRBD2. This CDR3 region has 15 residues. Per the germline V gene, CDR1 is MNHNS and CDR2 is SASEGT. Trimming at V came to 10 bases and at J to 4 bases, leaving 14 bases not matched to a gene. CDR3 protein: CAINPPRGKSDTQYF. The DNA for the CDR3 is TGTGCCATCAACCCCCCGCGGGGGAAGTCAGATACGCAGTATTTT.

This clonotype was counted ten times or more. The chain links TRBV20-1 to TRBJ2-1; possible D gene TRBD1, 5 bases. This CDR3 has 14 amino acids. Germline V gene data show CDR1 as DFQATT and CDR2 as SNEGSKA (reference sequence). V was trimmed by 0 bases and J by 8 bases, leaving 14 bases between them. In nucleotides, the CDR3 is TGCAGTGCTAGAGATCGGCCAGGGATGGATGAGCAGTTCTTC. Translating it yields CSARDRPGMDEQFF.

This clonotype was seen more than once but under ten times. The chain uses TRBV29-1 and TRBJ1-2, with D perhaps TRBD1 (6 bases). Trimming removed 3 bases at V and 8 bases at J, with 16 bases between. Per germline, CDR1 SQVTM and CDR2 ANQGSEA. The CDR3 spans 13 residues. The CDR3 DNA reads as TGCAGCGTTGACATTACAGGGTCGGAGGGCTACACCTTC. This translates into CSVDITGSEGYTF.

The sample holds many counts of this clonotype. The chain combines TRBV5-1 with TRBJ2-1; the D gene is possibly TRBD1 (6 bases). The CDR3 is 13 residues long. The V gene's germline CDR1 is SGHRS and CDR2 YFSETQ. The germline V and J ends were trimmed by 7 bases and 5 bases, with 13 bases remaining between them. The CDR3 protein is CASGQPYNNEQFF. The CDR3 nucleotides read TGCGCCAGCGGACAGCCCTACAACAATGAGCAGTTCTTC. Filled out from reference TRBV5-1 and TRBJ2-1, the complete variable domain reads KAGVTQTPRYLIKTRGQQVTLSCSPISGHRSVSWYQQTPGQGLQFLFEYFSETQRNKGNFPGRFSGRQFSNSRSEMNVSTLELGDSALYLCASGQPYNNEQFFGPGTRLTVL.

The V gene is TRBV28, the J gene TRBJ1-2; D is perhaps TRBD1 (6 bases). The germline V gene encodes CDR1 MDHEN and CDR2 SYDVKM. The CDR3 spans 15 residues. With 2 bases removed from V and 0 bases from J, the gap between germline ends came to 10 bases. CDR3: CASSLRDKTNYGYTF. For the CDR3, the DNA is TGTGCCAGCAGTTTACGGGACAAAACTAACTATGGCTACACCTTC.

This clonotype was recorded many times. The chain has TRBV20-1 and TRBJ1-1; D is undetermined. The CDR3 contains 13 residues. CDR1 and CDR2 (germline): DFQATT, SNEGSKA (reference sequence). Deletions cut 5 bases from V and 1 base from J, with 11 bases between. The CDR3 region has the DNA TGCAGTGCTTGCCGGGATCCGAACACTGAAGCTTTCTTT. It encodes CSACRDPNTEAFF.

The table lists this clonotype with a few counts. The chain joins TRBV11-2 to TRBJ2-3; a possible D gene is TRBD2 (6 bases). Trimming pared 1 base from V and 3 bases from J, leaving 14 bases between. The CDR3 spans 16 residues. CDR1 is SGHAT and CDR2 is FQNNGV in the germline V gene. This CDR3 is CASSLGRGMGTDTQYF. The CDR3 DNA sequence: TGTGCCAGCAGCTTAGGACGGGGGATGGGGACAGATACGCAGTATTTT.

This clonotype has at least ten counts. V is TRBV27 and J is TRBJ2-3; D is tentatively TRBD1 or TRBD2 (6 bases each). The CDR3 is 14 amino acids. The germline V gene encodes CDR1 MNHEY and CDR2 SMNVEV (reference sequence). V was clipped by 3 bases and J by 3 bases, with 10 bases between them. DNA of the CDR3: TGTGCCAGCAGTTTTACAGGGAGGACAGATACGCAGTATTTT. Encoded protein: CASSFTGRTDTQYF.

This clonotype was seen many times. The chain employs TRBV4-3 and TRBJ1-1, with D unclear. The CDR3 has 15 residues. The germline CDR1 and CDR2 sequences are LGHNA and YSLEER. V was cut by 5 bases and J by 0 bases, with 13 bases left in between. The CDR3 DNA follows: TGCGCCAGCAGCAAGGGAGGCAGTGTGAACACTGAAGCTTTCTTT. Amino acids: CASSKGGSVNTEAFF.

The CDR3 coding sequence is TGTGCCAGCAGCCCTCTACACACCGGGGAGCTGTTTTTT. Its protein product is CASSPLHTGELFF. The J gene is TRBJ2-2, the V gene TRBV7-3; D not certain. Per germline, CDR1 SGHTA and CDR2 FQGTGA. The CDR3 consists of 13 residues. Deletions cut 5 bases from V and 3 bases from J, with 7 bases between.